Below, one TCR beta chain is given with its context. Its antigen is not known. The data belong to a study of naive and memory T cell subsets. Described treatment: skin biopsy from PPD injection site in Mantoux-positive individual. The library had UMIs added by 3' ligation of an oligonucleotide to TCR cDNA. Biopsied sites were PPD injections in people with a positive Mantoux test. Input was about 1 to 1,100 ng of DNase-treated total RNA without cell sorting. The study, taken as a whole, reports: Reportedly, tuberculin skin test sites gave far more TCRs than other biopsies.

Ligated cDNA underwent four rounds of PCR with nested alpha and beta constant region primers and SP2. For blood and skin samples, reverse transcription used TCR alpha and beta constant primers. TCRdb re-derived calls from the UMI-ligation and nested PCR reads in MiXCR, one entry per CDR3 protein. The sample records around 31,000 distinct CDR3 sequences, 5.5% to 7.5% being singletons. V gave up 0 bases and J gave up 0 bases; unmatched junction bases: 19. The V gene's germline CDR1 is LNHDA and CDR2 SQIVND (reference sequence). This CDR3 is built from 21 residues. The sequences come from skin, collected from a tuberculin skin test site. The receptor was derived from an adult in good health. The rearrangement joins TRBV19 to TRBJ1-1; 7 positions match TRBD1. CDR3: CASSIDRPGTAEKKMNTEAFF. CDR3 coding DNA: TGTGCCAGTAGTATAGATCGACCCGGGACAGCGGAGAAAAAGATGAACACTGAAGCTTTCTTT. Supplemented by reference TRBV19 and TRBJ1-1, the full variable domain reads DGGITQSPKYLFRKEGQNVTLSCEQNLNHDAMYWYRQDPGQGLRLIYYSQIVNDFQKGDIAEGYSVSREKKESFPLTVTSAQKNPTAFYLCASSIDRPGTAEKKMNTEAFFGQGTRLTVV.